Sequencing of this TCR beta chain was carried out in a study of blood T cell repertoires in COVID-19. In the study overall: The United States, Italy and Spain supplied acute and convalescent COVID-19 samples.

Measured with immunoSEQ multiplex PCR; TCRdb has only the in-frame clones, and not every one. This table has more than 200,000 clones, 88% appearing once. V was clipped by 6 bases and J by 0 bases, with 14 bases between them. Germline lookup yields CDR1 SGHVS and CDR2 FQNEAQ. CDR3 length: 16 residues. The chain carries TRBV7-8 and TRBJ1-4; D call uncertain. Material for sequencing was peripheral blood. The source is a man in his 70s with acute or convalescent COVID-19. The chain's CDR3 is CASRSRPGATNEKLFF. The CDR3, as DNA: TGTGCCAGCAGGAGCCGACCGGGTGCAACTAATGAAAAACTGTTTTTT.